The TCR beta chain described here comes from a study of T cells after yellow fever vaccination. This clonotype was seen repeatedly, ten times or more. Via MiXCR, TCRdb re-called the 5' RACE reads, giving one row per CDR3 protein. The repertoire holds some 130,000 distinct CDR3 sequences, with 5% to 8% as singletons. The source was CD4+ T cells sorted from PBMCs, collected 10 days after the yellow fever booster vaccination. The receptor was derived from a man younger than 45 who received the YFV17D yellow fever vaccine.

CDR3 sequence: CSVVFFGGPGNIQYF. The DNA of the CDR3 is TGCAGCGTTGTCTTCTTCGGGGGGCCTGGAAACATTCAGTACTTC. The rearrangement uses TRBV29-1 and TRBJ2-4, with D possibly TRBD2 on 7 matching bases. Trimming took 4 bases from V and 6 from J, leaving 19 bases between them. This CDR3 comprises 15 residues. Looked up from germline, CDR1 is SQVTM and CDR2 is ANQGSEA.